This T cell receptor beta chain was profiled in a study of T-cell memory formation after mild COVID-19. Study-wide context: Most TCR clusters belonged to a single donor.

Findings and caveats of the study: Later expanders leaned CD4+, whereas day 15 to 85 contracting clones were balanced CD4/CD8. Mainly CM and EM harbored the contracting CD4+ clones; mainly EMRA harbored the CD8+ ones.

This clonotype was detected only a few times. Its antigen is undetermined. This CDR3 spans 11 amino acids. From germline, CDR1 is MNHEY and CDR2 SVGAGI. The V and J ends lost 6 bases and 8 bases respectively, with 10 bases between them. Researchers used 5'RACE with constant-segment primers to make TCR alpha and TCR beta cDNA libraries that carry sample barcodes and UMIs. TCRdb independently ran MiXCR on the 5' RACE reads; one entry per CDR3 protein. The top ten clones hold approximately 25% of a sample with some 280,000 distinct CDR3 sequences, roughly 17% of them seen once. Sequenced sample: PBMCs or a T cell subset sorted from them (not recorded which). The sequence was collected from a man aged 18 to 35 who had mild COVID-19 (a few samples of this study predate the infection). Cell type and time point are not known. V usage is TRBV6-5 and J usage is TRBJ1-1, with unresolved D. The CDR3 DNA is TGTGCCAGCAGCCAAGGAGGGGAAGCTTTCTTT. This codes for CASSQGGEAFF.